This entry features one T cell receptor beta chain sequence. Antigen specificity is unknown. The record originates from a study of cytomegalovirus exposure and HLA in healthy donors. Whole-study findings and limits: Whilst most TCR sequences proved rare, a subset of public TCRs occurred across many donors.

13 Jbeta primers and 60 Vbeta primers were used for the PCR. Only in-frame clones appear in the TCRdb table, and some are missing; sequencing was by immunoSEQ multiplex PCR. The repertoire holds 150,000 to 200,000 clones, 79% seen once, with 2.1% in the top ten. The CDR3 contains 15 residues. Per the germline V gene, CDR1 is MNHNS and CDR2 is SASEGT. Unmatched junction bases numbered 3, after V lost 5 bases and J lost 2 bases. This sequence originates from a man aged 35-49 years in good health and CMV-seronegative. The specimen was PBMCs. The V and J genes are TRBV6-1 and TRBJ2-7, with 13 bases matching TRBD2. As DNA, the CDR3 is TGTGCCAGCAGTTCCGGGACTAGCGGGACCTACGAGCAGTACTTC. Residues: CASSSGTSGTYEQYF.